The rows below give T cell receptor beta chains drawn from one sample of a study of Ad26.COV2.S vaccination and SARS-CoV-2 variants. Only in-frame clones appear in the TCRdb table, and some are missing; sequencing was by immunoSEQ multiplex PCR. Among around 450,000 clones listed, 89% were seen once. The input for sequencing was peripheral blood, taken in a trial of Ad26.COV2.S vaccine versus placebo. The receptor source for this set is a person between 18 and 59 years old who received the Ad26.COV2.S COVID-19 vaccine or a placebo. Each CDR3 is given with its conserved first and last residue. The D gene is left open where the match is weak. Some rows have no size entry. The others give once, few or many, or a class for an expanded clone.

v_call	d_call	j_call	clone_size	cdr3_nt	cdr3_aa
TRBV9	.	TRBJ2-1	few	TGTGCCAGCAGCTCGGACGGGAGACCCTACAATGAGCAGTTCTTC	CASSSDGRPYNEQFF
TRBV19	.	TRBJ1-2	.	TGTGCCAGTAGTATGAGGGGTTGGGGGGCTCCCCATGGCTACACCTTC	CASSMRGWGAPHGYTF
TRBV29-1	.	TRBJ1-1	.	TGCAGCGTTGAAGATGGGGGACGGGAAGCTTTCTTT	CSVEDGGREAFF
TRBV28	TRBD1	TRBJ1-5	.	TGTGCCAGCAGCCGTGACAGGGGCAATCAGCCCCAGCATTTT	CASSRDRGNQPQHF
TRBV7-2	.	TRBJ1-5	.	TGTGCCAGCAGCTTAGTCGTCTCAGACAATCAGCCCCAGCATTTT	CASSLVVSDNQPQHF
TRBV5-4	TRBD2	TRBJ2-1	.	TGTGCCAGCAGTGGGATAGCGGGAGGATTCTACAATGAGCAGTTCTTC	CASSGIAGGFYNEQFF
TRBV29-1	.	TRBJ1-1	.	TGCAGCGTTGAGGGCAGGATGAACACTGAAGCTTTCTTT	CSVEGRMNTEAFF
TRBV6-5	.	TRBJ1-3	.	TGTGCCAGCAGTCGCAGCCCGGGGGCTGGAAACACCATATATTTT	CASSRSPGAGNTIYF
TRBV5-4	.	TRBJ2-1	.	TGTGCCAGCAGCTCGCCGTCAGGGGTCGACAATGAGCAGTTCTTC	CASSSPSGVDNEQFF
TRBV5-1	TRBD1	TRBJ1-1	.	TGCGCCAGCAGCGTACAGGGGTCGGGGTACACTGAAGCTTTCTTT	CASSVQGSGYTEAFF
TRBV20-1	.	TRBJ1-4	.	TGCAGTGCTAGTCCCAAGAATGAAAAACTGTTTTTT	CSASPKNEKLFF